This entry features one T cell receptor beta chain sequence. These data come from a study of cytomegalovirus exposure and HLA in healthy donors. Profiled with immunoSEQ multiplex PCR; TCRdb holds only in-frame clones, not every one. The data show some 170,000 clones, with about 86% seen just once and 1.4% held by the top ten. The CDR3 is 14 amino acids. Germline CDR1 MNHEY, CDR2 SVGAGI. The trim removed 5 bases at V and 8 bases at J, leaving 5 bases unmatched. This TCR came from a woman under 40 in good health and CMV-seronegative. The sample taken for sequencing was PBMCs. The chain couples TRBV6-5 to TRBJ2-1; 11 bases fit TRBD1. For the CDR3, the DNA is TGTGCCAGCAGTCTTGGACAGGGGGCCGATGAGCAGTTCTTC. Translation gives CASSLGQGADEQFF.